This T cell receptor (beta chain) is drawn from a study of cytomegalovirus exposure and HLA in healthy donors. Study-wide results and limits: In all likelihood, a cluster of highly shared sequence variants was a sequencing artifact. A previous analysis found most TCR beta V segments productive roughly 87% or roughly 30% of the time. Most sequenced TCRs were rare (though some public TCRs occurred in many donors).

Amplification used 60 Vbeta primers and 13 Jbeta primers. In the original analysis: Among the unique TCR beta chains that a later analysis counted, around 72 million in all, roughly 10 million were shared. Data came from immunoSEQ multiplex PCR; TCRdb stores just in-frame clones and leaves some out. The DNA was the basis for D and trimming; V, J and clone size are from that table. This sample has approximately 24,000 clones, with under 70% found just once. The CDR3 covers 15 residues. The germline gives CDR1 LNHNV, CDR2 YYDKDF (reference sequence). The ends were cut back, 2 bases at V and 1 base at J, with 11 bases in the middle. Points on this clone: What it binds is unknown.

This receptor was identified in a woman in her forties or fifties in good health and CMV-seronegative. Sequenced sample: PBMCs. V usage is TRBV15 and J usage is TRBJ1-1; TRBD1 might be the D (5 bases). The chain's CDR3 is CATSRSDSKNTEAFF. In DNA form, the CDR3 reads TGTGCCACCAGCAGATCCGACAGCAAGAACACTGAAGCTTTCTTT.